The next 8 T cell receptor beta chains were all read from a single sample in a study of T cell responses to AZD1222 COVID-19 vaccine. The repertoire was sequenced with immunoSEQ multiplex PCR; TCRdb's copy has only in-frame clones and lacks some. The sample consists of about 120,000 clones, more than 80% of them appearing once. This specimen was peripheral blood, taken on day 0 of AZD1222 vaccination. The receptors were sampled from an adult in good health.

This clone was recorded a few times. The gene calls are TRBV29-1 and TRBJ1-2; 9 bases align to TRBD1. Trimming removed 4 bases from V and 1 base from J; junction bases left unmatched: 4. CDR1 and CDR2 (germline): SQVTM, ANQGSEA. This CDR3 contains 14 residues. The CDR3 nucleotides are TGCAGCGTTGCCGGGACAGGGTTTAACTATGGCTACACCTTC. It codes for CSVAGTGFNYGYTF.

V is TRBV3-1 (or the pseudogene TRBV3-2) and J is TRBJ2-1; D is unresolved. The CDR3 runs 14 residues. V gave up 3 bases and J gave up 5 bases, with 11 bases separating them. The germline CDR1 and CDR2 sequences are LGHDT and YNNKEL (reference sequence). The CDR3 sequence: CASSQLTADNEQFF. CDR3 nucleotides: TGTGCCAGCAGCCAGTTAACGGCGGACAATGAGCAGTTCTTC.

The rearrangement links TRBV5-6 to TRBJ2-7; maybe TRBD1 (6 bases). Trimming took off 1 base at V and 0 bases at J, with 11 bases between the two ends. Germline V gives CDR1 SGHDT, CDR2 YYEEEE. The CDR3 totals 15 residues. Here the CDR3 reads CASSLFRGPSYEQYF. As DNA, the CDR3 is TGTGCCAGCAGCTTGTTCAGGGGCCCCTCCTACGAGCAGTACTTC.

In its sample, this clone was seen once. The J gene is TRBJ2-7, the V gene TRBV5-1; TRBD2 aligns across 15 bases. The V segment lost 4 bases and the J segment 1 base; nucleotides outside the gene matches: 9. Germline-derived CDR1 and CDR2 are SGHRS and YFSETQ. This CDR3 contains 18 residues. CDR3 amino acids: CASSPGLAGGPSSYEQYF. CDR3 bases: TGCGCCAGCAGCCCAGGACTAGCGGGAGGGCCATCATCCTACGAGCAGTACTTC.

The rearrangement joins TRBV9 to TRBJ2-2, with 12 bases lining up with TRBD2. This CDR3 spans 16 amino acids. After removal of 8 bases from V and 6 bases from J, the junction contained 11 bases not matched to a gene. Germline CDR1 reads SGDLS; CDR2 reads YYNGEE. The CDR3 reads CASGLAGSGGAGELFF. The CDR3 DNA reads TGTGCCAGTGGACTAGCGGGATCGGGTGGTGCCGGGGAGCTGTTTTTT. Supplemented by reference TRBV9 and TRBJ2-2, the full variable domain reads DSGVTQTPKHLITATGQRVTLRCSPRSGDLSVYWYQQSLDQGLQFLIQYYNGEERAKGNILERFSAQQFPDLHSELNLSSLELGDSALYFCASGLAGSGGAGELFFGEGSRLTVL.

The chain carries TRBV4-1 and TRBJ2-2; D remains ambiguous. CDR3 length equals 15 residues. V was trimmed by 6 bases and J by 7 bases, leaving 18 bases between them. Germline CDR1 MGHRA, CDR2 YSYEKL. The CDR3 region has the DNA TGCGCCAGCAGACCCCTGGGGATTGGGGTCGGGGAGCTGTTTTTT. The encoded protein is CASRPLGIGVGELFF.

The chain is built from TRBV27 and TRBJ2-2, with D maybe TRBD1 (6 bases). CDR3 length: 14 residues. The germline gives CDR1 MNHEY, CDR2 SMNVEV (reference sequence). Trimming took 5 bases from V and 4 from J, leaving 11 bases between them. In DNA form, the CDR3 reads TGTGCCAGCAGTCAACAGGGCTTCACCGGGGAGCTGTTTTTT. Its protein is CASSQQGFTGELFF.

This clone was recorded once. The chain uses TRBV5-1 and TRBJ2-1, with D maybe TRBD2 (5 bases). Germline CDR1 and CDR2: SGHRS and YFSETQ. Trimming pared 6 bases from V and 4 bases from J, leaving 20 bases between. This CDR3 has 16 residues. The DNA for the CDR3 is TGCGCCAGCACCAAGAGGAAAGAAACGGGGTACAATGAGCAGTTCTTC. As protein: CASTKRKETGYNEQFF.